This T cell receptor (beta chain) was observed in a study of blood T cell repertoires in COVID-19. Data came from immunoSEQ multiplex PCR; TCRdb stores just in-frame clones and leaves some out. The sample has roughly 160,000 clones; more than 75% are singletons. Germline V gives CDR1 SGHDN, CDR2 FVKESK. CDR3 size: 15 residues. Trimming removed 0 bases from V and 6 bases from J; junction bases left unmatched: 5. The table lists this clone with a count of one. The sequence came from a woman of 80 years or more with COVID-19, enrolled during active disease. The material sequenced was peripheral blood. J is TRBJ2-1 and V is TRBV14; 7 bases match TRBD2. This CDR3 is CASSQDRGRANEQFF. The CDR3 coding sequence is TGTGCCAGCAGCCAAGATCGGGGGAGGGCCAATGAGCAGTTCTTC.